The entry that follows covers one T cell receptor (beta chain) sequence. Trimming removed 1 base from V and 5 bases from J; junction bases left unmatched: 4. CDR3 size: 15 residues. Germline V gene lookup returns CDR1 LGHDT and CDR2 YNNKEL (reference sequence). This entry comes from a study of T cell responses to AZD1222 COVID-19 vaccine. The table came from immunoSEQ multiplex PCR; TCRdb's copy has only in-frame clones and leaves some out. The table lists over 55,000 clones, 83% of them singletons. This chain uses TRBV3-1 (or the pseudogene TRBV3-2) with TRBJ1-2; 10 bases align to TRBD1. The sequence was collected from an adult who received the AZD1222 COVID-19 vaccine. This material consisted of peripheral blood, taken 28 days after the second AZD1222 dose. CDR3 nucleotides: TGTGCCAGCAGCCAAGGGGGACAGGGGACGTATGGCTACACCTTC. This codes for CASSQGGQGTYGYTF.